This entry features one TCR beta chain sequence. TCR beta chains were sequenced at survey level with immunoSEQ. The table came from immunoSEQ multiplex PCR; TCRdb's copy has only in-frame clones and leaves some out. The table lists some 70,000 clones, 85% to 95% of them singletons, with roughly 4.5% in the top ten. This CDR3 is built from 11 residues. V lost 4 bases to trimming and J lost 4 bases, with 8 bases between them. Germline V gives CDR1 SQVTM, CDR2 ANQGSEA. The chain employs TRBV29-1 and TRBJ2-7, with D unresolved. This sequence originates from a man aged 35 to 55 with rheumatoid arthritis. The sequencing input was PBMCs. CDR3 in amino acids: CSVVDQYEQYF. CDR3 DNA sequence: TGCAGCGTTGTGGATCAATACGAGCAGTACTTC.